What follows is one TCR beta chain and its context. Its antigen is still unknown. Base qualities are missing; no much larger clone stands one base away. The CDR3 regions of human TCRbeta chains were analyzed by immunosequencing. From the authors' description of their analysis: TCRs in the repertoires were compared against a reference library of SARS-CoV-2-specific TCRs that had been generated with the MIRA antigen-specificity platform. Breadth was defined as the fraction of unique TCRs that were SARS-CoV-2-associated. Depth was defined as the fraction of total T cells that were SARS-CoV-2-associated. Using the MIRA data, each spike-specific TCR was assigned both to the spike region to which the TCR was reactive and to a CD4 or CD8 class. Log10-transformed breadth and depth values were compared by one-way ANOVA with Sidak's multiple comparisons tests. TCRdb provides this immuneACCESS table in a form limited to in-frame rearrangements. Some clones are lacking; in checked studies, under half of them reflect an unresolved V gene, and why the rest are absent is not known. Clone size and V and J calls were adopted from that table, with D and trimming inferred from the DNA. The sample profile shows about 180,000 clones; nearly 95% of them were found once. Approximately 1.9% of the sample is in the top ten clones.

The sample is drawn from a study of T cell responses to AZD1222 COVID-19 vaccine (dated by TCRdb to about 2021). About the investigation overall: TCR sequencing was performed for about 240 trial participants, of whom about 200 were given two doses of AZD1222 and around 26 were given two doses of MenACWY control vaccine. Trial participants were enrolled by age into 18-55, 56-69 and 70-plus year subgroups, with around 150, 28 and 57 TCR-sequenced participants respectively.

Interpreted using the paper, the time point label stands for: about 28 days (+/-7) after the second vaccine dose. AZD1222 recipients given second doses at about 4 weeks or at about 12 weeks were pooled, since spike-specific TCR depth and breadth were not found to differ between the two schedules. The vaccinee samples were drawn from two UK trials, COV001 and COV002, one of which was a single-blind randomized controlled phase 2/3 trial testing AZD1222 (ChAdOx1 nCoV-19) in healthy adults. For TCRbeta chain sequencing, PBMC samples from trial participants were taken at day 0 and at day 28 after the second dose. Here is what the overall study found, with its caveats: A significant rise in spike-specific TCR breadth and depth was observed after two AZD1222 doses relative to day 0 and relative to MenACWY recipients. Reportedly, almost half of the unique spike-specific TCRs recognized epitopes lying outside the regions that are mutated in the B.1.351 and B.1.1.7 variants. The 56-69-year group was small, and its depth increase did not reach significance, likely because of low power. Conclusions about previously exposed vaccinees are limited because only six or seven AZD1222 recipients were SARS-CoV-2 seropositive at baseline. Most participants were white British and females outnumbered males, and the authors suggested that clonal diversity may have been underestimated. Because no day 14 peak-response samples were available, repertoires were characterized only after the peak T cell response. CD4 TCRs associated with the vaccine covered the entire spike protein, and the dominant responses were in regions 160-218 and 743-854.

The origin of this receptor is an adult who received the AZD1222 COVID-19 vaccine. Sequencing used peripheral blood, obtained 28 days after the second AZD1222 dose.

Here is the DNA: TGTGCCAGCAATAGAGGTACCAGCACAGATACGCAGTATTTT. Translated, this gives CASNRGTSTDTQYF. The chain is made from TRBV2 and TRBJ2-3; too little of a D gene remains to name it. The germline V gene provides CDR1 SNHLY and CDR2 FYNNEI. From the cysteine up to the phenylalanine, the CDR3 has a length of 14 residues. CDR3 DNA is the only sequence kept; it has 42 bases, read in frame from the first base. Deletion took 7 bases off V and 0 bases off J, with a span of 11 bases between the germline ends. The full variable domain, with segments outside the CDR3 supplied by the reference TRBV2 and TRBJ2-3 proteins, appears as EPEVTQTPSHQVTQMGQEVILRCVPISNHLYFYWYRQILGQKVEFLVSFYNNEISEKSEIFDDQFSVERPDGSNFTLKIRSTKLEDSAMYFCASNRGTSTDTQYFGPGTRLTVL.